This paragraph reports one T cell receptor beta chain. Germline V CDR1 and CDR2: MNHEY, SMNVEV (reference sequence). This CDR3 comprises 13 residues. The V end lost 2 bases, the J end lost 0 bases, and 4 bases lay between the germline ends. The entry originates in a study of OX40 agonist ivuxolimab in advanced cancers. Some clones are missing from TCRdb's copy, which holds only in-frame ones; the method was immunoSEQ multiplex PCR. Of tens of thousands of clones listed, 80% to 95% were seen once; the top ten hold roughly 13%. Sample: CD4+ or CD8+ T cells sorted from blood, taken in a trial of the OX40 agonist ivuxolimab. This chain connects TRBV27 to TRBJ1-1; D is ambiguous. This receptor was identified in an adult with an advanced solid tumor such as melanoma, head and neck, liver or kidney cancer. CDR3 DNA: TGTGCCAGCAGTTTACGTATGAACACTGAAGCTTTCTTT. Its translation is CASSLRMNTEAFF.